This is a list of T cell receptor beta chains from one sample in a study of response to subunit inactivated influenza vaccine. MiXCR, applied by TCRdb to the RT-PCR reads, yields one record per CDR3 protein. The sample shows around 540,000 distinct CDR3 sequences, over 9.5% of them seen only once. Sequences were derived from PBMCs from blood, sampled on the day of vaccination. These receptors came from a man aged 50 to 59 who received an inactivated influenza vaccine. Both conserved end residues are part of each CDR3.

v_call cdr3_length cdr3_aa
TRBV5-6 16 CASSLAVLVSTDTQYF
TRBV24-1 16 CATSGGTGTGNYEQYF
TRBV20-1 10 CSARDDEQFF
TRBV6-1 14 CASRRPSGTDTQYF
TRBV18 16 CASSQRTSGVNNEQFF
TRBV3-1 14 CASSRPGHKETQYF
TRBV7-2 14 CASSPLPYNSPLHF
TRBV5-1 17 CASSLHLTSGDTDTQYF
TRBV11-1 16 CASSPPGVRNTGELFF
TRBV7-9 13 CASSFSRGLEQYF
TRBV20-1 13 CSARALADHEQFF
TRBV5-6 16 CASSLRAGMNTGELFF
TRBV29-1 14 CSVERLAGQETQYF
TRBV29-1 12 CSVEGPAYEQYF
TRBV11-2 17 CASSLTKGQSSSYEQYF
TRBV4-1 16 CASSQSPRTAQETQYF
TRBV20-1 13 CTVGQGSTDTQYF
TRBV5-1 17 CASSTGRDTRSGNTIYF
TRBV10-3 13 CAISGTGQETQYF
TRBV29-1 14 CSVEASGRGDTQYF
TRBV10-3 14 CAIGTSGSPGELFF
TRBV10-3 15 CAISDPSGRADEQFF
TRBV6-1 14 CASSPAAGGDTQYF
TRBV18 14 CASSTGQFEETQYF
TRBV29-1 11 CSVDSLEGYTF